This T cell receptor (beta chain) originates from a study of control samples from healthy donors and cancer patients. Repertoires were generated with immunoSEQ multiplex PCR, while TCRdb's copy carries only in-frame clones and drops some. The sample includes around 94,000 clones, 85% to 95% seen only once; the top ten take about 1.5%. CDR3 size: 16 residues. V was shortened by 5 bases and J by 2 bases, with 19 bases between the two germline ends. The germline CDR1 and CDR2 sequences are MNHEY and SMNVEV (reference sequence). The chain couples TRBV27 to TRBJ2-7; no definite D call. Sample: blood. The receptor was isolated from a woman aged 25-40 years in good health. The DNA for the CDR3 is TGTGCCAGCAGTCCAATATTTGGGTGGCGCACCTACGAGCAGTACTTC. Translating gives CASSPIFGWRTYEQYF.